This T cell receptor beta chain was captured in a study of CD8+ T cells in alopecia areata. Overall study findings and caveats: Clonality in lesional scalp, especially alopecia totalis/universalis, exceeded that of normal scalp.

TCR sequencing used cDNA made by reverse transcription of extracted RNA. The assay was immunoSEQ multiplex PCR, and TCRdb's table has in-frame clones only and misses some. This table has fewer than 40,000 clones, 55% appearing once. Only a few counts were recorded for this clone. What it binds is not known. V lost 1 base and J lost 3, with 7 bases in between. The CDR3 covers 15 residues. The germline V gene encodes CDR1 LNHDA and CDR2 SQIVND (reference sequence). The chain has TRBV19 and TRBJ2-6; D may correspond to TRBD1 or TRBD2 (5 bases each). The receptor was isolated from a human donor with alopecia areata. The sequenced sample was NKG2D-high CD8+ T cells sorted from blood. The CDR3 nucleotides read TGTGCCAGTAGTATAGGGGGGATTGGGGCCAACGTCCTGACTTTC. Its protein is CASSIGGIGANVLTF.